The present entry profiles one T cell receptor (beta chain) with its context. The antigen remains undetermined. This sample was taken from a study of shared clonotypes between healthy human individuals. V lost 3 bases to trimming and J lost 6 bases, with 19 bases between them. Germline V gene sequence: CDR1 SGHDT, CDR2 YYEEEE. The CDR3 is 15 amino acids. The authors loaded roughly 180 ng DNA, tens of thousands of T cell genomes, into sorted-subset replicate PCRs. Assay: immunoSEQ multiplex PCR; the TCRdb copy retains only in-frame clones and omits some. The data hold around 2.5 million clones, with roughly 93% observed a single time. Study results and limitations: Collection of samples was limited to blood; tissue repertoires likely differ. The generation probabilities recorded for non-shared clonotypes fell below those of clonotypes shared by all four donors.

This sequence originates from a young man in good health. Some clones in this sample may be carry-over from other donors' samples. The rearrangement joins TRBV5-6 to TRBJ2-7; TRBD2 is a possible D gene (7 bases). Sequenced sample: naive CD4+ T cells from PBMCs. Indicated subset: CD45RA+ positively selected. DNA of the CDR3: TGTGCCAGCAGCTCCCCAGGGGAGGGTAGGGTCGAGCAGTACTTC. Protein product: CASSSPGEGRVEQYF.